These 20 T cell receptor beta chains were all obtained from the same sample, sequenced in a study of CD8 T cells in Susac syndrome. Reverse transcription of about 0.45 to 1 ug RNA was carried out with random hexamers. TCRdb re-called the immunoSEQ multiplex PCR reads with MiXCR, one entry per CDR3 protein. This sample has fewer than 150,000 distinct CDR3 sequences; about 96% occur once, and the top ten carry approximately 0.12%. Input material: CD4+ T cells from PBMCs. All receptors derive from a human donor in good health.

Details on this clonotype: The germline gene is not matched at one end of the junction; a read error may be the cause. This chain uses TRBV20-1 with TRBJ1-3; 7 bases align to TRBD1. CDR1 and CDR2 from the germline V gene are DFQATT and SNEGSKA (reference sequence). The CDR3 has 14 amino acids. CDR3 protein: CSARDRVGGNTIYF. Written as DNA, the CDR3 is TGCAGTGCTCGAGACAGGGTGGGTGGAAACACCATATATTTT.

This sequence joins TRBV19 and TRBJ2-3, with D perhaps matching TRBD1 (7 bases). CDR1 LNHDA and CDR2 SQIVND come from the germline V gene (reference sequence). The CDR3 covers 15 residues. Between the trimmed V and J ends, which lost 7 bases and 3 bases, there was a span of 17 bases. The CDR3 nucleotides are TGTGCCAGTACCCCGGGGGACAGCCTAACAGATACGCAGTATTTT. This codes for CASTPGDSLTDTQYF.

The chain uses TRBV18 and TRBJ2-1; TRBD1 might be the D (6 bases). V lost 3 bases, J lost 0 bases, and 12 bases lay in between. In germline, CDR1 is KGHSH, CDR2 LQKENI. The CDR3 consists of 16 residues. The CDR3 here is CASSPSQGFSYNEQFF. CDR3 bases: TGTGCCAGCTCACCGAGCCAGGGGTTCTCCTACAATGAGCAGTTCTTC. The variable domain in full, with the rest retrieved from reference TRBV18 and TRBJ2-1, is NAGVMQNPRHLVRRRGQEARLRCSPMKGHSHVYWYRQLPEEGLKFMVYLQKENIIDESGMPKERFSAEFPKEGPSILRIQQVVRGDSAAYFCASSPSQGFSYNEQFFGPGTRLTVL.

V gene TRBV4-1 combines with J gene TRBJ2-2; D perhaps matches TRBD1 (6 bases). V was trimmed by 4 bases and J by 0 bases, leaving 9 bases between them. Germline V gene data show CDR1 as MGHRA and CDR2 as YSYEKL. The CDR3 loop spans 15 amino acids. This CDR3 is CASSLRTANTGELFF. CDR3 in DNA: TGCGCCAGCAGCCTCCGGACAGCGAACACCGGGGAGCTGTTTTTT.

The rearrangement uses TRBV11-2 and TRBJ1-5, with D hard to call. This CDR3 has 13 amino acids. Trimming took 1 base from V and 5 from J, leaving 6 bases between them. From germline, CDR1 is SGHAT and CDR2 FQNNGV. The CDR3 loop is CASSLVHDQPQHF. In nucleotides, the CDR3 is TGTGCCAGCAGCTTAGTCCACGATCAGCCCCAGCATTTT.

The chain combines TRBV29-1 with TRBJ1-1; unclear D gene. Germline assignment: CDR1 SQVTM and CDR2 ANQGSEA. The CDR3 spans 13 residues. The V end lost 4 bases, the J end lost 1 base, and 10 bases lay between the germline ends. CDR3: CSVGTFRNTEAFF. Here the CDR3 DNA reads TGCAGCGTTGGGACTTTTAGGAACACTGAAGCTTTCTTT.

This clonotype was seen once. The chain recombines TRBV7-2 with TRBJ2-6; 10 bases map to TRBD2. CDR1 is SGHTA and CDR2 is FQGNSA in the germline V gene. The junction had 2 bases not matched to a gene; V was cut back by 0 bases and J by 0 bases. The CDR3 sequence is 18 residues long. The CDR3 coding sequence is TGTGCCAGCAGCTTAGCGGCTAGCGGGAGCTCTGGGGCCAACGTCCTGACTTTC. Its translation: CASSLAASGSSGANVLTF.

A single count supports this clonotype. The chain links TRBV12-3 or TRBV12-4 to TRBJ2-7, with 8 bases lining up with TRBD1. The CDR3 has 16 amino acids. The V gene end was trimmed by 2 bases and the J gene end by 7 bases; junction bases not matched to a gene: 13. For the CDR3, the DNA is TGTGCCAGCAGTTTATACTCGGGCCAGGGGGCGAAAGAGCAGTACTTC. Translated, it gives CASSLYSGQGAKEQYF.

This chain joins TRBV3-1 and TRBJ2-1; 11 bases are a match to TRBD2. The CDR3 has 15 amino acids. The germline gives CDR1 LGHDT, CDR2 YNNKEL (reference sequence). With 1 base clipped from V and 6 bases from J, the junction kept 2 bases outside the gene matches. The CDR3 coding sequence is TGTGCCAGCAGCCAAGGACTAGCGGGAAGCAATGAGCAGTTCTTC. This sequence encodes CASSQGLAGSNEQFF.

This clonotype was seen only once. The CDR3 DNA sequence: TGTGCCAGCAGTGTGCAAGATACGCAGTATTTT. This gives the protein CASSVQDTQYF. The chain combines TRBV2 with TRBJ2-3; D not resolved. The CDR3 extends over 11 amino acids. Germline values: CDR1 SNHLY, CDR2 FYNNEI. Trimming shortened V by 4 bases and J by 5 bases, and 4 bases separated the two germline ends.

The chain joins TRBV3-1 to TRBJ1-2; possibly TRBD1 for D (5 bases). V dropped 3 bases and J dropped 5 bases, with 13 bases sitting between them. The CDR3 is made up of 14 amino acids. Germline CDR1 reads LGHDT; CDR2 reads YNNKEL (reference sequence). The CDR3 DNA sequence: TGTGCCAGCAGCCACCAGAAAGGGGCTTATGGCTACACCTTC. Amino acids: CASSHQKGAYGYTF.

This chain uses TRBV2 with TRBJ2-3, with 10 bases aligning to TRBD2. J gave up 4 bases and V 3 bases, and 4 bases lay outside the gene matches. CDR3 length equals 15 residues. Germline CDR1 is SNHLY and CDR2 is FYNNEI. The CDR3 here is CASSDGAGGADTQYF. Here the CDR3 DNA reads TGTGCCAGCAGTGATGGAGCGGGAGGGGCAGATACGCAGTATTTT.

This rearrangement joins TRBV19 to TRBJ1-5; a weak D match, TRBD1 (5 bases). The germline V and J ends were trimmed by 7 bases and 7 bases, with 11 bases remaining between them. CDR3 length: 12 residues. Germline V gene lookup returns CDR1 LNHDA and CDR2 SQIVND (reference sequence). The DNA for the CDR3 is TGTGCCAGTACTGCGGGGGGGCAGCCCCAGCATTTT. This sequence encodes CASTAGGQPQHF.

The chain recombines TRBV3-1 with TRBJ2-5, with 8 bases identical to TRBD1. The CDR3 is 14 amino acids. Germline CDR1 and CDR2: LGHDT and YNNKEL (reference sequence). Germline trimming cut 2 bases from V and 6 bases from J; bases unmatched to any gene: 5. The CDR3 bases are TGTGCCAGCAGCCAATACAGGGGGATCAAGACCCAGTACTTC. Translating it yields CASSQYRGIKTQYF.

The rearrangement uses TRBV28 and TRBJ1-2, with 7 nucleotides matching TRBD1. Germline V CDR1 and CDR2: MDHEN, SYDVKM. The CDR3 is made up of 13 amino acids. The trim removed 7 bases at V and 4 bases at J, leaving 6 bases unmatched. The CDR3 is CASNRQGSYGYTF. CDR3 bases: TGTGCCAGCAACCGACAGGGCAGCTATGGCTACACCTTC.

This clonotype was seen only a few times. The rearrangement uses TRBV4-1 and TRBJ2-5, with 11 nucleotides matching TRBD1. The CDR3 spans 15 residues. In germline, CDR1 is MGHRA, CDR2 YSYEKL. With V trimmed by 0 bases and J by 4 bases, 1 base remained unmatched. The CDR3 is CASSQEGTGGETQYF. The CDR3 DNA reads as TGCGCCAGCAGCCAAGAAGGGACAGGGGGAGAGACCCAGTACTTC.

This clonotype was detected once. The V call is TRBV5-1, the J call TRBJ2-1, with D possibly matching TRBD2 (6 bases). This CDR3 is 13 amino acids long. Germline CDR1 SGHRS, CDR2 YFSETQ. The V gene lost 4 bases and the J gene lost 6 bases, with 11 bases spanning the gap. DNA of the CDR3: TGCGCCAGCAGCCGTGGGGGAGGCAATGAGCAGTTCTTC. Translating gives CASSRGGGNEQFF.

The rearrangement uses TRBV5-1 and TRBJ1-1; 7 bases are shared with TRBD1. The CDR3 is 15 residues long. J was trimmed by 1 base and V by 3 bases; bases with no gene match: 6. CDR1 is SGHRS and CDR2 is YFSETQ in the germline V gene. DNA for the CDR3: TGCGCCAGCAGCTCCGACCGGACAGGGAACACTGAAGCTTTCTTT. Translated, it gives CASSSDRTGNTEAFF.

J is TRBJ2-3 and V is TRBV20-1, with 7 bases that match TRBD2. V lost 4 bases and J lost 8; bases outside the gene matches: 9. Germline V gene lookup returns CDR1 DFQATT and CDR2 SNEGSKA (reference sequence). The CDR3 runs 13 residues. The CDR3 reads CSAKALAVVTQYF. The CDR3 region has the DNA TGCAGTGCTAAGGCTCTAGCGGTGGTTACGCAGTATTTT.

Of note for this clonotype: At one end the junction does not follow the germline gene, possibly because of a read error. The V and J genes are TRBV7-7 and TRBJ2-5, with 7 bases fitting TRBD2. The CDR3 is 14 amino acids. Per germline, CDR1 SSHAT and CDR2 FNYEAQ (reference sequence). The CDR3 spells CASSLSAGLETQYF. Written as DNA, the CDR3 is TGTGCTAGCAGCTTATCAGCGGGACTGGAGACCCAGTACTTC.